The present TCR beta chain was sequenced within a study of identical twins. The CDR3 has 11 residues. V gave up 2 bases and J gave up 7 bases, with 6 bases separating them. CDR1 GTSNPN and CDR2 SVGIG come from the germline V gene (reference sequence). TCRdb reprocessed the 5' RACE reads with MiXCR, giving one entry per CDR3 protein. The top ten hold more than 0.75% of the sample, which has 690,000 or so distinct CDR3 sequences, under 9% seen once. Overall study findings and caveats: Out-of-frame alpha sequences common to twins exhibited an excess of low generation probability.

This clonotype was seen more than once but under ten times. The target antigen is unknown. This sample was shared with a second study, whose subject was yellow fever vaccine responses in identical twins.

This chain connects TRBV30 to TRBJ2-1; tentative D call: TRBD1 (5 bases). The sequence derives from a young woman in good health. Sequenced sample: PBMCs. DNA for the CDR3: TGTGCCTGGAGTAGGGGAAATGAGCAGTTCTTC. Protein: CAWSRGNEQFF.